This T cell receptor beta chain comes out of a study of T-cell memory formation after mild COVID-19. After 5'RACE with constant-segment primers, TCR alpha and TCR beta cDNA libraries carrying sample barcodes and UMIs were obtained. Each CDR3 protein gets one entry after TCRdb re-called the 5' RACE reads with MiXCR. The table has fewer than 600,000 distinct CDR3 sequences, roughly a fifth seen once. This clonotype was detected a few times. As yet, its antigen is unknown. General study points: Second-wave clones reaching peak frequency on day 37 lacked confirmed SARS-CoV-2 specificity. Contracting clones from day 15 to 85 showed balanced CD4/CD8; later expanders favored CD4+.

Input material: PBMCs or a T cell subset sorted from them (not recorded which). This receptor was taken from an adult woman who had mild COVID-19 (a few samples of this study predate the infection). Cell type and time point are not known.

The CDR3 coding sequence is TGTGCCAGCAGCCACTCGGGACAGAGGACTTTTGGCTACACCTTC. Translation: CASSHSGQRTFGYTF. The V and J genes are TRBV3-1 and TRBJ1-2; TRBD1 agrees at 7 bases. Per the germline V gene, CDR1 is LGHDT and CDR2 is YNNKEL (reference sequence). The CDR3 extends over 15 amino acids. V was clipped by 3 bases and J by 7 bases; unmatched bases: 11.